The source of this T cell receptor beta chain is a study of patients and donors after allogeneic stem cell transplantation. V gave up 0 bases and J gave up 3 bases, with 5 bases separating them. The CDR3 runs 13 residues. The germline CDR1 and CDR2 sequences are MNHEY and SVGAGI. In its sample, this clonotype was seen many times. MiXCR, applied by TCRdb to the RT-PCR reads, yields one record per CDR3 protein. The sample records roughly 940,000 distinct CDR3 sequences, 18% being singletons. Sequenced sample: blood, either unsorted or a sorted T cell fraction (not recorded which). The chain joins TRBV6-5 to TRBJ1-1, with D unclear. The origin of this receptor is a human donor who was either an allogeneic HSCT recipient or a stem cell or donor lymphocyte infusion donor (not recorded which). It is not recorded whose cells these are; they may come from a transplant donor. CDR3 loop: CASSYSYYTEAFF. Here the CDR3 DNA reads TGTGCCAGCAGTTACTCCTACTACACTGAAGCTTTCTTT.